The clone carrying this TCR beta chain was seen only a few times. Germline values: CDR1 SGHTS, CDR2 YDEGEE. The germline V and J ends were trimmed by 4 bases and 2 bases, with 12 bases remaining between them. CDR3 length: 14 residues. The sample belongs to a study of blood T cell repertoires in COVID-19. Background on the study: Sites in the United States, Italy and Spain provided acute and convalescent COVID-19 samples. PBMCs, B-cell-depleted T cells, or T cells provided the cDNA or gDNA that made up the material.

In the study's own analysis: Estimation of nucleated cell counts relied on the amplification of reference gene primers. Here immunoSEQ multiplex PCR was the method, and the copy in TCRdb shows in-frame clones only, minus some. V, J and clone size are taken as reported in that table, and D and trimming were inferred from the DNA itself. The sample yields roughly 84,000 clones, about four fifths seen once. Sequences were obtained from peripheral blood. The source is a woman between 40 and 55 years old with active or convalescent COVID-19. This sequence joins TRBV5-8 and TRBJ1-2; tentatively, D is TRBD1 (6 bases). CDR3 protein: CASSPGDRNYGYTF. DNA for the CDR3: TGTGCCAGCAGCCCAGGGGATCGAAACTATGGCTACACCTTC.